This TCR beta chain came from a study of cytomegalovirus exposure and HLA in healthy donors. This CDR3 has 15 residues. Germline CDR1 reads SNHLY; CDR2 reads FYNNEI. The V and J ends lost 2 bases and 2 bases, in that order; junction bases with no gene match: 1. Notes on this clone: Antigen specificity is unknown.

Primers for the PCR totalled 60 Vbeta and 13 Jbeta. Repertoires were generated with immunoSEQ multiplex PCR, while TCRdb's copy carries only in-frame clones and drops some. The profile shows over 100,000 clones, approximately 82% of them singletons. Study-level points and caveats: Researchers reportedly found TCR beta sequences accurately predicted most subjects' HLA-A and HLA-B alleles.

The chain employs TRBV2 and TRBJ2-1; 9 positions match TRBD1. Sequencing was done on a sample of PBMCs. The TCR sequence derives from a female donor in good health and CMV-seronegative. For the CDR3, the DNA is TGTGCCAGCAGTGAAAGGACAGGGGCCTACAATGAGCAGTTCTTC. Residues: CASSERTGAYNEQFF.